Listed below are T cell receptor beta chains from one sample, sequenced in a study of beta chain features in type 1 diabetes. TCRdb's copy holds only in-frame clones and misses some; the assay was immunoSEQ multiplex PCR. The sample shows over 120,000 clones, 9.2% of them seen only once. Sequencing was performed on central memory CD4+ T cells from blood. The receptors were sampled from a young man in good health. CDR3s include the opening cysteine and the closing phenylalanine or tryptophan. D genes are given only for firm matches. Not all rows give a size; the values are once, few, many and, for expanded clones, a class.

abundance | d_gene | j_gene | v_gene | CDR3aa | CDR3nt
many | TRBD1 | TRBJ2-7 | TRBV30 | CAGARQGGDEQYF | TGTGCCGGAGCCCGACAGGGGGGCGACGAGCAGTACTTC
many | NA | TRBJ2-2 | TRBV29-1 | CSVEDRGLGGELFF | TGCAGCGTTGAAGATAGGGGGTTGGGCGGGGAGCTGTTTTTT
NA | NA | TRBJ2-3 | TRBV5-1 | CASSLAGRTDTQYF | TGCGCCAGCAGCTTGGCGGGAAGGACAGATACGCAGTATTTT
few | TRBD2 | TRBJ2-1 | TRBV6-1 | CASSDIAGGPIYEQFF | TGTGCCAGCAGTGATATAGCGGGGGGGCCGATCTATGAGCAGTTCTTC
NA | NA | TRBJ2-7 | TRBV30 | CAWSADRTYEQYF | TGTGCCTGGAGTGCCGACAGAACCTACGAGCAGTACTTC
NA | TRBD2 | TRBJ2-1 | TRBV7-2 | CASSLAVTTSGYNEQFF | TGTGCCAGCAGCTTAGCAGTAACGACTAGCGGATACAATGAGCAGTTCTTC
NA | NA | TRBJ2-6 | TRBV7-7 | CASSSVPGANVLTF | TGTGCCAGCAGCTCAGTTCCTGGGGCCAACGTCCTGACTTTC
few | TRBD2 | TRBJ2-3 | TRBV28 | CASSLGGAGTDTQYF | TGTGCCAGCAGTTTGGGAGGGGCGGGCACAGATACGCAGTATTTT
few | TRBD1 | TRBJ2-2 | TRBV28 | CASRDGQATGELFF | TGTGCCAGCAGAGACGGACAGGCCACCGGGGAGCTGTTTTTT
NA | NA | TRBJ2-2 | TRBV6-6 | CASSYAQATGELFF | TGTGCCAGCAGTTACGCACAGGCAACCGGGGAGCTGTTTTTT
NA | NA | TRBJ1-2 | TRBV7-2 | CASSLAGAQGYTF | TGTGCCAGCAGCTTAGCGGGGGCGCAAGGCTACACCTTC
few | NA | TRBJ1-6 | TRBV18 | CASSQGTGKSPLHF | TGTGCCAGCTCACAGGGAACAGGGAAATCACCCCTCCACTTT
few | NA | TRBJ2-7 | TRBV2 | CASSEDRVGNEQYF | TGTGCCAGCAGTGAAGACAGGGTGGGGAACGAGCAGTACTTC
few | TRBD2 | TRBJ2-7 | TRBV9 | CASSVAGRGATYEQYF | TGTGCCAGCAGCGTAGCTGGGCGGGGGGCCACCTACGAGCAGTACTTC
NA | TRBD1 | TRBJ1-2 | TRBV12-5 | CASGDPGQGKGYTF | TGTGCTAGTGGAGACCCGGGACAGGGGAAAGGCTACACCTTC
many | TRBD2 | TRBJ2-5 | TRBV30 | CAWSVGGEETQYF | TGTGCCTGGAGTGTTGGGGGGGAGGAGACCCAGTACTTC
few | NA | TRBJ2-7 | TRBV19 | CASSIVAGNEQYF | TGTGCCAGTAGTATAGTCGCGGGAAACGAGCAGTACTTC
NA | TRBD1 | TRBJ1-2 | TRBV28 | CASRTGGANYGYTF | TGTGCCAGCAGAACAGGGGGGGCTAACTATGGCTACACCTTC
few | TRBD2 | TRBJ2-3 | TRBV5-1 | CASSSMTSGVADTQYF | TGCGCCAGCAGCTCGATGACTAGCGGGGTAGCAGATACGCAGTATTTT
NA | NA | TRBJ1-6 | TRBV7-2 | CASSLTSTLPLHF | TGTGCCAGCAGCTTAACGTCCACTCTCCCCCTCCACTTT
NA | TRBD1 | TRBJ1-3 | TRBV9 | CASSTGQGGNTIYF | TGTGCCAGCAGCACAGGACAGGGAGGAAACACCATATATTTT
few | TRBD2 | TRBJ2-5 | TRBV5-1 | CASSLVSGGDQIETQYF | TGCGCCAGCAGCTTGGTTAGCGGGGGGGACCAAATCGAGACCCAGTACTTC
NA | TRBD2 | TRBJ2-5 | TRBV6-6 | CASSYMGLPEETQYF | TGTGCCAGCAGTTACATGGGACTACCCGAAGAGACCCAGTACTTC
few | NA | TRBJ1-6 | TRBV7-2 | CASSLVGAFNSPLHF | TGTGCCAGCAGCTTAGTGGGGGCGTTTAATTCACCCCTCCACTTT
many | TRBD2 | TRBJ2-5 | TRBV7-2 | CASSLGVQRGDQETQYF | TGTGCCAGCAGCTTAGGAGTCCAGCGGGGGGACCAAGAGACCCAGTACTTC
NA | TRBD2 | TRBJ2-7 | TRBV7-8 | CASSLRTSSGYEQYF | TGTGCCAGCAGCTTGAGGACTAGTTCGGGCTACGAGCAGTACTTC
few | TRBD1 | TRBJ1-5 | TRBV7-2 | CASSPDREQPQHF | TGTGCCAGCAGCCCGGACAGGGAACAGCCCCAGCATTTT
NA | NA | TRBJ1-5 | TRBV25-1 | CASSEYGGGQPQHF | TGTGCCAGCAGTGAATATGGGGGAGGGCAGCCCCAGCATTTT
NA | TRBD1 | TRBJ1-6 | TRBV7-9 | CASSRGDRGSPLHF | TGTGCCAGCAGCCGCGGGGACAGGGGCTCACCCCTCCACTTT
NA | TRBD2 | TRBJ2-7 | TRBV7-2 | CASSNSGGAEEQYF | TGTGCCAGCAGCAATAGCGGGGGGGCTGAAGAGCAGTACTTC
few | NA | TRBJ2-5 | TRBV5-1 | CASSRTGDLQETQYF | TGCGCCAGCAGTAGGACGGGGGACCTCCAAGAGACCCAGTACTTC
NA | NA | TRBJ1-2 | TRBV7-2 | CASSTQPGGAYGYTF | TGTGCCAGCAGCACGCAGCCAGGTGGGGCCTATGGCTACACCTTC
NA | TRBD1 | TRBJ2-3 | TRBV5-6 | CASSLGTGANTQYF | TGTGCCAGCAGCTTGGGAACAGGGGCCAATACGCAGTATTTT
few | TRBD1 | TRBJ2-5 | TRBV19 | CANIWGQGSYGQYF | TGTGCCAACATCTGGGGACAGGGGAGCTATGGCCAGTACTTC
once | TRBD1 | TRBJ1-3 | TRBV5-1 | CASSQNQGAFGNTIYF | TGCGCCAGCAGCCAGAATCAGGGGGCTTTTGGAAACACCATATATTTT
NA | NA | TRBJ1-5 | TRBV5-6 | CASSFLGENQPQHF | TGTGCCAGCAGCTTTCTGGGCGAGAATCAGCCCCAGCATTTT
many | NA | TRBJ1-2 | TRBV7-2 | CASSEQGSNYGYTF | TGTGCCAGCAGCGAACAGGGTAGCAACTATGGCTACACCTTC
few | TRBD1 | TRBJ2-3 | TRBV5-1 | CASSPDRDTQYF | TGCGCCAGCAGCCCGGACAGGGATACGCAGTATTTT
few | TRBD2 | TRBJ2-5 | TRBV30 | CAWRGAGGLETQYF | TGTGCCTGGAGGGGAGCGGGGGGGTTGGAGACCCAGTACTTC
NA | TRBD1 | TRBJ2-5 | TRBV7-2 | CASSLDWDREQETQYF | TGTGCCAGCAGCTTAGATTGGGACAGGGAACAAGAGACCCAGTACTTC
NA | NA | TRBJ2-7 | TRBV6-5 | CASRQLYEQYF | TGTGCCAGCAGACAGCTCTACGAGCAGTACTTC
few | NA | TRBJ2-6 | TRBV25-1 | CASSEYNTAGANVLTF | TGTGCCAGCAGTGAATATAACACAGCTGGGGCCAACGTCCTGACTTTC
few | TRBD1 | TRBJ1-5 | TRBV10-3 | CAISEATGRSNQPQHF | TGTGCCATCAGTGAGGCGACAGGGAGAAGCAATCAGCCCCAGCATTTT
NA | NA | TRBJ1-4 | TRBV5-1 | CASSLDSTNEKLFF | TGCGCCAGCAGCTTGGACAGCACTAATGAAAAACTGTTTTTT
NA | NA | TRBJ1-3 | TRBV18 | CASSPTTGSGNTIYF | TGTGCCAGCTCACCTACGACGGGCTCTGGAAACACCATATATTTT
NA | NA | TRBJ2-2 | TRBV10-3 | CAISESGGNTGELFF | TGTGCCATCAGTGAGTCAGGGGGTAACACCGGGGAGCTGTTTTTT
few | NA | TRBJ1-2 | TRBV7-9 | CASSLEFEYGYTF | TGTGCCAGCAGCTTAGAATTCGAGTATGGCTACACCTTC
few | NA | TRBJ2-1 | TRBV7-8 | CASSPHTSAGYNEQFF | TGTGCCAGCAGCCCCCACACCTCCGCGGGGTACAATGAGCAGTTCTTC
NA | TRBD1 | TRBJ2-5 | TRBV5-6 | CASNLGTGETQYF | TGTGCCAGCAATCTAGGGACAGGGGAGACCCAGTACTTC
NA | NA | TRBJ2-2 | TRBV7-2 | CASSLSGVTGELFF | TGTGCCAGCAGCTTATCGGGGGTCACCGGGGAGCTGTTTTTT
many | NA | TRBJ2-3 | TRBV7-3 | CASRETAGITDTQYF | TGTGCCAGCAGAGAAACGGCGGGGATCACAGATACGCAGTATTTT
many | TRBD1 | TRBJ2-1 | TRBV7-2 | CASSRQGYNEQFF | TGTGCCAGCAGCAGACAGGGGTACAATGAGCAGTTCTTC
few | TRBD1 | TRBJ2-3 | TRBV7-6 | CASSPWTGVADTQYF | TGTGCCAGCAGCCCATGGACAGGGGTAGCAGATACGCAGTATTTT
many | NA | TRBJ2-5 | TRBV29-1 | CSVVVRLAETQYF | TGCAGCGTTGTTGTCCGGCTAGCGGAGACCCAGTACTTC
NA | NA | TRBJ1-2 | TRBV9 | CASSASNYGYTF | TGTGCCAGCAGCGCCAGTAACTATGGCTACACCTTC